These 11 T cell receptor beta chains share one sample of origin, sequenced in a study of blood T cell repertoires in COVID-19. Here immunoSEQ multiplex PCR was the method, and the copy in TCRdb shows in-frame clones only, minus some. Of around 270,000 clones listed, about 89% are singletons. Sequenced sample: peripheral blood. The receptor source for this set is a man aged 35-49 years with acute or convalescent COVID-19.

The chain combines TRBV5-1 with TRBJ1-4, with TRBD1 as a possible D gene (6 bases). The ends were cut back, 1 base at V and 8 bases at J, with 12 bases in the middle. Germline CDR1 and CDR2: SGHRS and YFSETQ. CDR3 size: 14 residues. The CDR3 is CASSLRSGEEKLFF. The DNA of the CDR3 is TGCGCCAGCAGCTTGCGATCAGGGGAAGAAAAACTGTTTTTT.

This clone was picked up a small number of times. This chain connects TRBV6-1 to TRBJ2-1, with 9 bases that match TRBD1. The germline gives CDR1 MNHNS, CDR2 SASEGT. V gave up 2 bases and J gave up 9 bases; unmatched junction bases: 8. This CDR3 is built from 15 residues. CDR3 coding DNA: TGTGCCAGCAGTGAACACAGGGGGCGCCTGGTTGAGCAGTTCTTC. This sequence encodes CASSEHRGRLVEQFF.

The rearrangement links TRBV6-5 to TRBJ2-7; possible D gene TRBD2, 6 bases. The V end was cut by 7 bases, the J end by 2 bases, with 15 bases between. Germline V gene lookup returns CDR1 MNHEY and CDR2 SVGAGI. This CDR3 is built from 14 residues. CDR3 sequence (DNA): TGTGCCAGCACGGGACTTGCCATTACCTACGAGCAGTACTTC. Residues: CASTGLAITYEQYF.

The CDR3 nucleotides read TGTGCCAGCAGTTATGGTGCGGGAGGCTATGGCTACACCTTC. This codes for CASSYGAGGYGYTF. The chain carries TRBV6-6 and TRBJ1-2, with D unresolved. CDR1 and CDR2 from the germline V gene are MNHNY and SVGAGI (reference sequence). The CDR3 contains 14 residues. The germline V and J ends were trimmed by 3 bases and 4 bases, with 12 bases remaining between them.

The chain uses TRBV6-5 and TRBJ1-1; TRBD1 is a possible D gene (5 bases). The germline gives CDR1 MNHEY, CDR2 SVGAGI. The ends were cut back, 5 bases at V and 4 bases at J, with 14 bases in the middle. This CDR3 contains 14 residues. The CDR3 loop is CASSRGIRGTEAFF. DNA for the CDR3: TGTGCCAGCAGTAGGGGAATTCGCGGCACTGAAGCTTTCTTT.

The rearrangement joins TRBV5-4 to TRBJ2-1, with 9 bases lining up with TRBD1. The CDR3 runs 14 residues. Trimming removed 1 base from V and 6 bases from J; junction bases left unmatched: 2. Germline V gene lookup returns CDR1 SGHNT and CDR2 YYREEE (reference sequence). The CDR3 coding sequence is TGTGCCAGCAGCTTGCGGACAGGGGTCAATGAGCAGTTCTTC. Encoded protein: CASSLRTGVNEQFF.

The chain combines TRBV6-6 with TRBJ1-3; 9 bases fit TRBD1. The V and J ends lost 2 bases and 0 bases, in that order; junction bases with no gene match: 2. The CDR3 has 16 residues. Germline CDR1 is MNHNY and CDR2 is SVGAGI (reference sequence). CDR3 residues: CASSYPTGGSGNTIYF. CDR3 bases: TGTGCCAGCAGTTACCCGACAGGGGGCTCTGGAAACACCATATATTTT.

The chain employs TRBV11-2 and TRBJ1-4, with TRBD1 identical over 7 bases. The germline gives CDR1 SGHAT, CDR2 FQNNGV. The CDR3 loop spans 16 amino acids. J gave up 6 bases and V 0 bases, and 7 bases lay outside the gene matches. CDR3 region: CASSLDQGTGDEKLFF. CDR3 in DNA: TGTGCCAGCAGCTTAGATCAGGGTACAGGGGATGAAAAACTGTTTTTT.

The chain uses TRBV9 and TRBJ1-3; possibly TRBD1 for D (6 bases). The CDR3 length is 14 residues. CDR1 is SGDLS and CDR2 is YYNGEE in the germline V gene. Trimming pared 3 bases from V and 7 bases from J, leaving 14 bases between. The CDR3 DNA is TGTGCCAGCAGCGGCACAGGGTTCGCGAACACCATATATTTT. It encodes CASSGTGFANTIYF.

The rearrangement links TRBV30 to TRBJ1-1; possibly TRBD1 for D (6 bases). V lost 2 bases and J 5 bases, leaving 18 bases between the germline ends. The CDR3 runs to 15 residues. The germline V gene has CDR1 GTSNPN and CDR2 SVGIG (reference sequence). The CDR3 reads CAWSNNPQGMTEAFF. CDR3 bases: TGTGCCTGGAGTAATAACCCCCAGGGGATGACTGAAGCTTTCTTT. The full variable domain, completed using reference TRBV30 and TRBJ1-1, is SQTIHQWPATLVQPVGSPLSLECTVEGTSNPNLYWYRQAAGRGLQLLFYSVGIGQISSEVPQNLSASRPQDRQFILSSKKLLLSDSGFYLCAWSNNPQGMTEAFFGQGTRLTVV.

Remarks on this clone: Other DNA sequences in this specimen translate into the identical CDR3. This chain links TRBV5-1 with TRBJ1-6; 9 bases match TRBD1. The CDR3 totals 14 residues. Germline V gene sequence: CDR1 SGHRS, CDR2 YFSETQ. J lost 7 bases, V lost 4 bases, and 3 bases had no gene match. The CDR3 bases are TGCGCCAGCAGCCTAGGGACAGGGAATTCACCCCTCCACTTT. Translating it yields CASSLGTGNSPLHF.